One T cell receptor (beta chain) is described in this entry. These data come from a study of blood T cell repertoires in COVID-19. Per germline, CDR1 SGHRS and CDR2 YFSETQ. V shed 4 bases and J 1 base; nucleotides not matched to a gene: 12. CDR3 size: 19 residues. Assay: immunoSEQ multiplex PCR; the TCRdb copy retains only in-frame clones and omits some. Of tens of thousands of clones listed, roughly 78% are singletons. The rearrangement uses TRBV5-1 and TRBJ2-2, with 11 positions matching TRBD2. Sequencing was carried out using peripheral blood. This clonotype was sampled from a man in his 70s with acute or convalescent COVID-19. The DNA for the CDR3 is TGCGCCAGCAGCCCTGGACTAGCGGGTTCAAGTCGGAACACCGGGGAGCTGTTTTTT. It yields the protein CASSPGLAGSSRNTGELFF.